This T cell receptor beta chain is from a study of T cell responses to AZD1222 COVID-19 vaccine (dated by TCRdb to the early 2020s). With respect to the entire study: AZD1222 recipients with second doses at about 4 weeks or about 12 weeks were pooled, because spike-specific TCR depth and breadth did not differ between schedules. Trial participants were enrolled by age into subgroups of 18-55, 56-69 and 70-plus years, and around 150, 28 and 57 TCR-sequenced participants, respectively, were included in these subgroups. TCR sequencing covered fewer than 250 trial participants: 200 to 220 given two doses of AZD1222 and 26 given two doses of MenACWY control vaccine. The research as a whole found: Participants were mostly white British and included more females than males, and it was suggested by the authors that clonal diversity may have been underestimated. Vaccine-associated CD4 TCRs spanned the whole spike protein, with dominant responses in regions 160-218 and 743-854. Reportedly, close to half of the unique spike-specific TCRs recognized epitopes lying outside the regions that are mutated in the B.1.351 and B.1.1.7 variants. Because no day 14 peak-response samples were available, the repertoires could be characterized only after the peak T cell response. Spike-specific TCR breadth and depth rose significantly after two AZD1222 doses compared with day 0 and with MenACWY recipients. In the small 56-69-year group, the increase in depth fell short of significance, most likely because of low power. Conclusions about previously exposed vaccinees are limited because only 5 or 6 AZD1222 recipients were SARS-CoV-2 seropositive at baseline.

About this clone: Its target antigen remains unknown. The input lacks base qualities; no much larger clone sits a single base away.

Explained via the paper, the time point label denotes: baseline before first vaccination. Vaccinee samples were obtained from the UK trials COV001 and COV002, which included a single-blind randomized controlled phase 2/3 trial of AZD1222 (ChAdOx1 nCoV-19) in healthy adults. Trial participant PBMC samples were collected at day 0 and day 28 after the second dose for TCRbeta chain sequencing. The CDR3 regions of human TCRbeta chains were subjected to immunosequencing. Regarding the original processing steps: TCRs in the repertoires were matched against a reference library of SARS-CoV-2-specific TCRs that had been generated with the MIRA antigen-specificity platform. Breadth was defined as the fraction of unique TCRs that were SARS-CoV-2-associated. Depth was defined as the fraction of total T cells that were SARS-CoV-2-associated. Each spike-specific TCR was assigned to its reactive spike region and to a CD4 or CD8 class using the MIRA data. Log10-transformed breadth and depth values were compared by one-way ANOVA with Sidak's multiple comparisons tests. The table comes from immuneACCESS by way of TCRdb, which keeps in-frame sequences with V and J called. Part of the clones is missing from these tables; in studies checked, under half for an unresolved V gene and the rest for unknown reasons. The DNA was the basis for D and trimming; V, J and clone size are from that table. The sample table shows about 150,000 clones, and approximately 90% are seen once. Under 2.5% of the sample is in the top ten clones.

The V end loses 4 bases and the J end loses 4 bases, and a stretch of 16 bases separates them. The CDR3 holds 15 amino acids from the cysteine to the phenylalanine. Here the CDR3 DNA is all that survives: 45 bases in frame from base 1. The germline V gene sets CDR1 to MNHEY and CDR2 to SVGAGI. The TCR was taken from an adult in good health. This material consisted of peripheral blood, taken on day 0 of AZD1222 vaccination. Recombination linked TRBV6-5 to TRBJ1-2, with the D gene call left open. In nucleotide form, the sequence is TGTGCCAGCAGTTCCCCGGAAGAAGCTCTCTATGGCTACACCTTC. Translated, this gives CASSSPEEALYGYTF.